This entry lists 6 T cell receptor beta chains sequenced from one sample in a study of T cell changes during pregnancy in multiple sclerosis. The protocol was immunoSEQ multiplex PCR, while the TCRdb copy is restricted to in-frame clones and leaves out a portion. The sample contains tens of thousands of clones, over 80% of which appear only once. Sequencing used peripheral blood, obtained in the third trimester of pregnancy. The receptor set was obtained from a female donor in good health, enrolled as a control in a pregnancy study.

This chain links TRBV7-9 with TRBJ1-1; tentatively, D is TRBD1 (6 bases). The CDR3 has 15 amino acids. Germline V lookup: CDR1 SEHNR, CDR2 FQNEAQ (reference sequence). V was pared by 5 bases and J by 1 base, with 14 bases between. This CDR3 is CASSTLTGKNTEAFF. In DNA, the CDR3 is TGTGCCAGCAGCACATTGACAGGAAAGAACACTGAAGCTTTCTTT.

CDR3 DNA: TGTGCCAGCAGCCCACACCCGAATTTCCTAGCGGCTAACTATGGCTACACCTTC. It yields the protein CASSPHPNFLAANYGYTF. The gene calls are TRBV7-9 and TRBJ1-2; no firm D call. V dropped 5 bases and J dropped 0 bases, with 22 bases sitting between them. There are 18 residues in the CDR3. The germline gives CDR1 SEHNR, CDR2 FQNEAQ (reference sequence). The full variable domain, rest sourced from reference TRBV7-9 and TRBJ1-2, is DTGVSQNPRHKITKRGQNVTFRCDPISEHNRLYWYRQTLGQGPEFLTYFQNEAQLEKSRLLSDRFSAERPKGSFSTLEIQRTEQGDSAMYLCASSPHPNFLAANYGYTFGSGTRLTVV.

The V gene is TRBV13, the J gene TRBJ2-5, with D maybe TRBD2 (5 bases). This CDR3 has 15 residues. The germline V gene has CDR1 PRHDT and CDR2 FYEKMQ (reference sequence). V gave up 4 bases and J gave up 5 bases, with 17 bases separating them. Here the CDR3 DNA reads TGTGCCAGCAGCTCCACTAGGGAACTAGGGGAGACCCAGTACTTC. Its translation is CASSSTRELGETQYF.

The chain couples TRBV7-9 to TRBJ1-3; TRBD1 aligns across 10 bases. The ends lost 4 bases at V and 2 bases at J; junction bases unmatched: 8. Germline loops: CDR1 SEHNR, CDR2 FQNEAQ (reference sequence). This CDR3 contains 17 residues. The CDR3 region is CASSYRPTGGTGNTIYF. Written as DNA, the CDR3 is TGTGCCAGCAGCTATCGACCGACAGGGGGCACTGGAAACACCATATATTTT. The full variable domain, its missing parts supplied by reference TRBV7-9 and TRBJ1-3, is DTGVSQNPRHKITKRGQNVTFRCDPISEHNRLYWYRQTLGQGPEFLTYFQNEAQLEKSRLLSDRFSAERPKGSFSTLEIQRTEQGDSAMYLCASSYRPTGGTGNTIYFGEGSWLTVV.

The count of this clone is one. V usage is TRBV6-5 and J usage is TRBJ2-3; possibly TRBD1 for D (5 bases). Germline CDR1 reads MNHEY; CDR2 reads SVGAGI. The V end was cut by 5 bases, the J end by 2 bases, with 14 bases between. The CDR3 consists of 15 residues. CDR3 DNA sequence: TGTGCCAGCAGTAAACAGGCCCTTCCCACAGATACGCAGTATTTT. Translated, it gives CASSKQALPTDTQYF.

The chain joins TRBV5-1 to TRBJ2-1; no reliable D call. The germline gives CDR1 SGHRS, CDR2 YFSETQ. The CDR3 has 14 amino acids. Between the trimmed V and J ends, which lost 0 bases and 3 bases, there was a span of 7 bases. The CDR3 DNA follows: TGCGCCAGCAGCTTGGGTTCTAACTACAATGAGCAGTTCTTC. The encoded protein is CASSLGSNYNEQFF. Based on the CDR3 plus reference TRBV5-1 and TRBJ2-1, the full variable domain is KAGVTQTPRYLIKTRGQQVTLSCSPISGHRSVSWYQQTPGQGLQFLFEYFSETQRNKGNFPGRFSGRQFSNSRSEMNVSTLELGDSALYLCASSLGSNYNEQFFGPGTRLTVL.